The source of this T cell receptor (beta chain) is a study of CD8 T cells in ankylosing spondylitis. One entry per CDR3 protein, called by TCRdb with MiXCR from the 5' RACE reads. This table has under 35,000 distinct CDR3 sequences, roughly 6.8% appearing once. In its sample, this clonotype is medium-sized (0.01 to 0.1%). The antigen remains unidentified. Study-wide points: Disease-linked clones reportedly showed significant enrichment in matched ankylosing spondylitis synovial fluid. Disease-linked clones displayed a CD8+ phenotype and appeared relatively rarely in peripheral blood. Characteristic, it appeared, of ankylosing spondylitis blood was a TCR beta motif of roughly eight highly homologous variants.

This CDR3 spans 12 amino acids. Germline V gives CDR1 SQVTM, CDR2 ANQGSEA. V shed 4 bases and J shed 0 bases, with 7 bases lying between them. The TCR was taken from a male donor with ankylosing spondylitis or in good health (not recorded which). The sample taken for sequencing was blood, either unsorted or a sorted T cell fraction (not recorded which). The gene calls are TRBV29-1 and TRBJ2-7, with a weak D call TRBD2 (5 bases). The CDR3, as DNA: TGCAGCGTTGTAGGGAGCTCCTACGAGCAGTACTTC. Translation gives CSVVGSSYEQYF.